The 18 T cell receptor beta chains listed next were all sequenced from one sample in a study of T cell repertoires in cytomegalovirus infection. TCRdb recomputed calls from the reads with MiXCR, one row per CDR3 protein. The sample carries approximately 170,000 distinct CDR3 sequences, approximately 14% recorded once. Sequenced input: PBMCs. The receptors come from a human donor in good health (CMV status not recorded). Some clones in this sample may be carry-over from other donors' samples.

This chain connects TRBV19 to TRBJ2-1, with 8 bases that match TRBD2. J was trimmed by 0 bases and V by 3 bases; bases with no gene match: 7. The CDR3 is 17 amino acids. Germline V gene data show CDR1 as LNHDA and CDR2 as SQIVND (reference sequence). The CDR3 loop reads CASSMRLAGTSYNEQFF. CDR3 DNA: TGTGCCAGTAGTATGAGGCTAGCGGGTACCTCCTACAATGAGCAGTTCTTC.

This clonotype was seen at least ten times. The chain couples TRBV6-5 to TRBJ2-3; D is unclear. The CDR3 sequence is 14 residues long. Germline lookup yields CDR1 MNHEY and CDR2 SVGAGI. Trimming shortened V by 3 bases and J by 5 bases, and 12 bases separated the two germline ends. CDR3 amino acids: CASSYYLGGDTQYF. CDR3 nucleotides: TGTGCCAGCAGTTATTATCTAGGTGGAGATACGCAGTATTTT.

This clonotype has more than one count but fewer than ten. The rearrangement joins TRBV12-3 or TRBV12-4 to TRBJ1-1; TRBD1 is a possible D gene (5 bases). V lost 4 bases to trimming and J lost 0 bases, with 33 bases between them. The CDR3 extends over 22 amino acids. The CDR3 DNA reads as TGTGCCAGCAGTTCGTACACCCGGAGAATACTTCTGAAACAGGCGATGAACACTGAAGCTTTCTTT. Translation gives CASSSYTRRILLKQAMNTEAFF.

This clonotype was seen ten or more times. The chain links TRBV7-2 to TRBJ1-5; maybe TRBD1 (5 bases). V lost 2 bases to trimming and J lost 7 bases, with 15 bases between them. CDR1 is SGHTA, CDR2 FQGNSA, per germline. This CDR3 is built from 15 residues. CDR3 protein: CASSLSSGTPQPQHF. CDR3 nucleotide sequence: TGTGCCAGCAGCTTATCATCCGGGACCCCACAGCCCCAGCATTTT.

This clonotype has a handful of counts. V is TRBV20-1 and J is TRBJ1-4; the D gene is possibly TRBD1 (6 bases). V dropped 4 bases and J dropped 5 bases, with 14 bases sitting between them. The germline V gene encodes CDR1 DFQATT and CDR2 SNEGSKA (reference sequence). The CDR3 loop spans 14 amino acids. The CDR3 nucleotides read TGCAGTGCTACCATGGACAGTGGGAATGAAAAACTGTTTTTT. This translates into CSATMDSGNEKLFF.

This rearrangement joins TRBV19 to TRBJ2-1; 7 nucleotides align to TRBD1. Per germline, CDR1 LNHDA and CDR2 SQIVND (reference sequence). Losses at the gene ends were 5 bases for V and 9 bases for J; bases not matched to a gene: 1. This CDR3 is built from 11 residues. CDR3 in amino acids: CASSQGVEQFF. Written as DNA, the CDR3 is TGTGCCAGTAGTCAGGGGGTTGAGCAGTTCTTC. Supplemented by reference TRBV19 and TRBJ2-1, the full variable domain reads DGGITQSPKYLFRKEGQNVTLSCEQNLNHDAMYWYRQDPGQGLRLIYYSQIVNDFQKGDIAEGYSVSREKKESFPLTVTSAQKNPTAFYLCASSQGVEQFFGPGTRLTVL.

This clonotype was counted many times. The chain links TRBV19 to TRBJ2-1; D is unresolved. Germline loops: CDR1 LNHDA, CDR2 SQIVND (reference sequence). V lost 0 bases, J lost 3 bases, and 15 bases lay in between. The CDR3 consists of 17 residues. The CDR3 here is CASSIDGSSPLYNEQFF. CDR3 DNA: TGTGCCAGTAGTATAGACGGTAGCTCGCCCCTCTACAATGAGCAGTTCTTC.

This clonotype came up many times. The chain carries TRBV7-2 and TRBJ2-7, with TRBD2 matching over 11 bases. CDR1 and CDR2 from the germline V gene are SGHTA and FQGNSA. The CDR3 consists of 17 residues. V dropped 3 bases and J dropped 3; count of bases not matched to a gene: 10. The CDR3 DNA sequence: TGTGCCAGCAGCTTTAAGGGGACTAGCGGCATGATCTACGAGCAGTACTTC. Its protein is CASSFKGTSGMIYEQYF.

The sample holds a few counts of this clonotype. The V gene is TRBV27, the J gene TRBJ1-5; tentatively, D is TRBD1 (5 bases). Trimming removed 4 bases at V and 6 bases at J, with 16 bases between. The germline V gene encodes CDR1 MNHEY and CDR2 SMNVEV (reference sequence). The CDR3 loop spans 15 amino acids. CDR3 nucleotide sequence: TGTGCCAGCAGTTCCGGGACTCCGACCTCTCAGCCCCAGCATTTT. It is translated as CASSSGTPTSQPQHF.

Many counts were recorded for this clonotype. The rearrangement joins TRBV28 to TRBJ1-5; 9 nucleotides match TRBD1. Unmatched junction bases numbered 4, after V lost 4 bases and J lost 0 bases. There are 16 residues in the CDR3. Germline CDR1 MDHEN, CDR2 SYDVKM. The CDR3 nucleotides read TGTGCCAGCAGTTGGAGACAGGGGGGTAGCAATCAGCCCCAGCATTTT. Its translation is CASSWRQGGSNQPQHF.

This clonotype was observed many times. The chain carries TRBV7-2 and TRBJ2-3; 8 bases line up with TRBD2. The CDR3 extends over 15 amino acids. Germline CDR1 SGHTA, CDR2 FQGNSA. Trimming took 5 bases from V and 2 from J; bases not matched to a gene: 6. The CDR3 region is CASSPFSGVTDTQYF. CDR3 sequence (DNA): TGTGCCAGCAGCCCCTTTAGCGGGGTCACAGATACGCAGTATTTT.

This clonotype has more than one count but fewer than ten. The CDR3 DNA reads as TGTGCCAGCAGTTTAAGCGGGACAGGTCTCTACGAGCAGTACTTC. It yields the protein CASSLSGTGLYEQYF. The chain joins TRBV28 to TRBJ2-7; D perhaps matches TRBD1 (8 bases). Germline V lookup: CDR1 MDHEN, CDR2 SYDVKM. The CDR3 consists of 15 residues. Trimming removed 2 bases at V and 3 bases at J, with 14 bases between.

This clonotype was seen many times. The chain carries TRBV7-2 and TRBJ2-2; D is uncertain. CDR3 length: 12 amino acids. Germline assignment: CDR1 SGHTA and CDR2 FQGNSA. Trimming took off 5 bases at V and 6 bases at J, with 7 bases between the two ends. The CDR3 DNA follows: TGTGCCAGCAGCCGTATGGCCGGGGAGCTGTTTTTT. This encodes CASSRMAGELFF.

This clonotype was found many times. This chain links TRBV7-3 with TRBJ1-2; 7 positions agree with TRBD1. The ends lost 5 bases at V and 0 bases at J; junction bases unmatched: 6. The CDR3 length is 15 residues. From germline, CDR1 is SGHTA and CDR2 FQGTGA. In DNA, the CDR3 is TGTGCCAGCAGCCCAGGGGGAGGTCCTAACTATGGCTACACCTTC. It translates to CASSPGGGPNYGYTF.

The table lists this clonotype with many counts. The chain carries TRBV7-8 and TRBJ1-6; 8 bases align to TRBD1. V was clipped by 8 bases and J by 10 bases; unmatched bases: 7. Germline V lookup: CDR1 SGHVS, CDR2 FQNEAQ. This CDR3 spans 13 amino acids. The CDR3, as DNA: TGTGCCAGCGTTTTGACAGGGGAATCACCCCTCCACTTT. Translation: CASVLTGESPLHF.

This clonotype was seen many times. The genes are TRBV7-2 and TRBJ1-4; 7 positions match TRBD1. The J segment lost 0 bases and the V segment lost 6 bases, leaving 7 bases of the junction unmatched. The germline V gene encodes CDR1 SGHTA and CDR2 FQGNSA. The CDR3 runs to 16 residues. The CDR3: CASRRYTGATNEKLFF. Here the CDR3 DNA reads TGTGCCAGCAGACGATATACAGGGGCAACTAATGAAAAACTGTTTTTT. Drawing the rest from reference TRBV7-2 and TRBJ1-4, the complete variable domain is GAGVSQSPSNKVTEKGKDVELRCDPISGHTALYWYRQSLGQGLEFLIYFQGNSAPDKSGLPSDRFSAERTGGSVSTLTIQRTQQEDSAVYLCASRRYTGATNEKLFFGSGTQLSVL.

This clonotype occurred a few times. The chain carries TRBV20-1 and TRBJ1-1; weak D call: TRBD1 (6 bases). This CDR3 has 13 amino acids. Germline loops: CDR1 DFQATT, CDR2 SNEGSKA (reference sequence). Deletions cut 7 bases from V and 0 bases from J, with 12 bases between. CDR3 DNA: TGCAGTGGGGTCAGGGGCATGAACACTGAAGCTTTCTTT. Residues: CSGVRGMNTEAFF.

Many counts were recorded for this clonotype. This chain joins TRBV28 and TRBJ2-4, with D unresolved. Per germline, CDR1 MDHEN and CDR2 SYDVKM. The germline V and J ends were trimmed by 6 bases and 0 bases, with 12 bases remaining between them. This CDR3 comprises 15 residues. CDR3 coding DNA: TGTGCCAGCAGCCAATTCCAGCTAGCCAAAAACATTCAGTACTTC. Its translation: CASSQFQLAKNIQYF.